Sequencing of this T cell receptor beta chain was carried out in a study of T cells in Graves' hyperthyroidism and ophthalmopathy. At the level of the study: Sampling of peripheral blood happened at initial diagnosis, prior to any treatment.

Researchers defined stable Graves' hyperthyroidism as no ophthalmopathy progression within 18 months. The diagnostic basis comprised clinical symptoms, serum thyroxine and TRAb, thyroid ultrasound and orbital computed tomography. The CDR3 length is 12 residues. Trimming cost V 3 bases and J 8 bases, with 8 bases left between them. Germline assignment: CDR1 MGHRA and CDR2 YSYEKL. As to this clonotype: Its antigen is not identified.

Researchers took RNA transcripts and amplified the TCR beta CDR3 regions from them. Primed by the HTBI set, a first-round RT-PCR was run on the TCR CDR3. In TCRdb, the multiplex PCR reads were re-called with MiXCR into one record per CDR3 protein. The sample yields a few hundred thousand distinct CDR3 sequences, less than 20% seen once. Overall study findings and caveats: Median prediction lead before ophthalmopathy onset was 5.5 to 7 months with the model.

The chain joins TRBV4-1 to TRBJ1-3; D is unresolved. Sequencing used blood. The TCR sequence derives from a woman younger than 45 with Graves' hyperthyroidism. Here the CDR3 DNA reads TGCGCCAGCAGCCACTTAAGGGACACCATATATTTT. Protein product: CASSHLRDTIYF.